Each of the 14 T cell receptor beta chains below was sequenced from the same sample in a study of cytomegalovirus exposure and HLA in healthy donors. PCR amplification relied on 60 Vbeta primers (plus 13 Jbeta primers). Produced via immunoSEQ multiplex PCR; TCRdb's table is partial and in-frame only. The sample has 95,000 to 110,000 clones, over 60% seen once; the top ten hold 4.2%. Sequencing was carried out using PBMCs. The receptors come from a male donor in good health and CMV-seronegative.

This clone was seen a handful of times. This chain uses TRBV10-1 with TRBJ2-1; D unclear. The CDR3 is 11 amino acids. In germline, CDR1 is WNHNN, CDR2 SYGVQD (reference sequence). V lost 4 bases and J lost 9, with 7 bases in between. CDR3 region: CASSGGPEQFF. The DNA for the CDR3 is TGCGCCAGCAGTGGAGGCCCTGAGCAGTTCTTC.

This clone turned up a few times. The V call is TRBV6-5, the J call TRBJ2-5; 7 positions agree with TRBD2. The CDR3 contains 15 residues. Trimming took 1 base from V and 4 from J; bases not matched to a gene: 6. Per the germline V gene, CDR1 is MNHEY and CDR2 is SVGAGI. CDR3 bases: TGTGCCAGCAGTTACTGGGAGGGAACGGGAGAGACCCAGTACTTC. Translating gives CASSYWEGTGETQYF.

The CDR3 nucleotides read TGTGCTAGTGGTATCGGGACTAGCGGGATGTCGGCGCAGTTCTTC. Its protein product is CASGIGTSGMSAQFF. The V gene is TRBV12-5, the J gene TRBJ2-1, with 13 bases identical to TRBD2. V trimming: 5 bases; J trimming: 12 bases; junction bases outside the gene matches: 10. Germline V CDR1 and CDR2: LGHNT, FRNRAP. The CDR3 extends over 15 amino acids.

The chain uses TRBV10-1 and TRBJ2-4, with D perhaps matching TRBD2 (6 bases). The CDR3 contains 14 residues. Between the trimmed V and J ends, which lost 5 bases and 8 bases, there was a span of 16 bases. Looked up from germline, CDR1 is WNHNN and CDR2 is SYGVQD (reference sequence). This CDR3 reads CASSYYRDSDIQYF. The CDR3, as DNA: TGCGCCAGCAGTTACTACCGGGACTCAGACATTCAGTACTTC.

The chain combines TRBV20-1 with TRBJ2-1; D is ambiguous. V lost 5 bases and J 3 bases, leaving 5 bases between the germline ends. The CDR3 consists of 11 residues. Germline assignment: CDR1 DFQATT and CDR2 SNEGSKA (reference sequence). Here the CDR3 DNA reads TGCAGTGCTTTCCACTACAATGAGCAGTTCTTC. Its protein product is CSAFHYNEQFF.

CDR3 in amino acids: CASSLSWQDYGYTF. As DNA, the CDR3 is TGTGCCAGCTCACTCAGTTGGCAGGACTATGGCTACACCTTC. The gene calls are TRBV18 and TRBJ1-2, with D unclear. In germline, CDR1 is KGHSH, CDR2 LQKENI. With 4 bases removed from V and 3 bases from J, the gap between germline ends came to 12 bases. This CDR3 is 14 amino acids long.

V and J are TRBV27 and TRBJ1-2; D perhaps matches TRBD1 (6 bases). Trimming stripped 6 bases from V and 8 bases from J, with 19 bases between. Germline V gene sequence: CDR1 MNHEY, CDR2 SMNVEV (reference sequence). The CDR3 totals 14 residues. The CDR3, as DNA: TGTGCCAGCAGCCTGGGGGAGGGGACACGCGGCTACACCTTC. Translating it yields CASSLGEGTRGYTF.

This rearrangement joins TRBV30 to TRBJ2-7; 8 bases line up with TRBD2. This CDR3 is built from 15 residues. Germline V gene data show CDR1 as GTSNPN and CDR2 as SVGIG (reference sequence). V dropped 3 bases and J dropped 4; count of bases not matched to a gene: 11. For the CDR3, the DNA is TGTGCCTGGAGACCAGCGGGAGCCCGGTTGTACGAGCAGTACTTC. Translation: CAWRPAGARLYEQYF.

J is TRBJ1-3 and V is TRBV30; 9 bases line up with TRBD1. This CDR3 is built from 14 residues. V lost 1 base and J lost 4; bases outside the gene matches: 2. Germline V gene sequence: CDR1 GTSNPN, CDR2 SVGIG (reference sequence). The CDR3 coding sequence is TGTGCCTGGAGTGCCGGACAGGGGGGAAACACCATATATTTT. Protein sequence: CAWSAGQGGNTIYF.

The chain has TRBV29-1 and TRBJ2-7; 9 nucleotides match TRBD1. Trimming removed 3 bases from V and 6 bases from J; junction bases left unmatched: 3. Per the germline V gene, CDR1 is SQVTM and CDR2 is ANQGSEA. The CDR3 extends over 12 amino acids. The CDR3 protein is CSVDGQGSEQYF. In DNA form, the CDR3 reads TGCAGCGTTGACGGACAGGGGAGCGAGCAGTACTTC.

The V call is TRBV5-4, the J call TRBJ2-3; TRBD2 matches 8 bases. Germline trimming cut 2 bases from V and 10 bases from J; bases unmatched to any gene: 9. Germline loops: CDR1 SGHNT, CDR2 YYREEE (reference sequence). CDR3 length: 14 amino acids. CDR3 bases: TGTGCCAGCAGCTTAGTCGGGACTAGGGAAGCGCAGTATTTT. It is translated as CASSLVGTREAQYF.

V gene TRBV11-2 combines with J gene TRBJ1-3; a weak D match, TRBD1 (5 bases). Trimming cost V 2 bases and J 4 bases, with 9 bases left between them. The CDR3 runs 14 residues. The germline gives CDR1 SGHAT, CDR2 FQNNGV. The DNA of the CDR3 is TGTGCCAGCAGCTTATCCGGGGGGGGAAACACCATATATTTT. Protein product: CASSLSGGGNTIYF.

The chain employs TRBV29-1 and TRBJ2-7, with 12 bases lining up with TRBD2. V was pared by 6 bases and J by 5 bases, with 2 bases of the junction left unmatched. Per germline, CDR1 SQVTM and CDR2 ANQGSEA. The CDR3 runs to 12 residues. The CDR3 DNA is TGCAGCGTCCGGACTAGCGGGGACGAGCAGTACTTC. As protein: CSVRTSGDEQYF.

This clone has only a few counts. The chain has TRBV6-6 and TRBJ2-1; 7 bases fit TRBD2. The ends lost 7 bases at V and 0 bases at J; junction bases unmatched: 9. Looked up from germline, CDR1 is MNHNY and CDR2 is SVGAGI (reference sequence). The CDR3 consists of 16 residues. The DNA of the CDR3 is TGTGCCAGCACTTCAAGGGCGGGAGCCTCCTACAATGAGCAGTTCTTC. Residues: CASTSRAGASYNEQFF.